A selection of T cell receptor beta chains follows, all from one sample in a study of OX40 agonist ivuxolimab in advanced cancers. This table comes from immunoSEQ multiplex PCR, and its TCRdb copy is limited to in-frame clones, with some not included. This sample carries about 72,000 clones, over 75% of them seen once, and the ten largest clones take 0.94%. The sample in question was CD4+ or CD8+ T cells sorted from blood, obtained in a trial of the OX40 agonist ivuxolimab. These receptors were taken from an adult with an advanced solid tumor such as melanoma, head and neck, liver or kidney cancer. The CDR3 runs from the conserved cysteine through the conserved F or W. The D gene is left open where the match is weak. Size tells how often a clone was seen (once, few, many) or the class of an expanded clone, and some rows leave it out.

j_gene: TRBJ2-1; abundance: NA; d_gene: NA; len: 16; v_gene: TRBV9; CDR3aa: CASSVGRGVSYNEQFF; CDR3nt: TGTGCCAGCAGCGTCGGCAGGGGTGTCTCCTACAATGAGCAGTTCTTC
j_gene: TRBJ1-6; abundance: NA; d_gene: TRBD1; len: 13; v_gene: TRBV2; CDR3aa: CASRQGNNSPLHF; CDR3nt: TGTGCCAGCCGACAGGGGAATAATTCACCCCTCCACTTT
j_gene: TRBJ1-2; abundance: NA; d_gene: TRBD1; len: 13; v_gene: TRBV7-9; CDR3aa: CASSWDSSSAGTF; CDR3nt: TGTGCCAGCAGCTGGGACAGTTCTTCAGCGGGTACCTTC
j_gene: TRBJ1-2; abundance: NA; d_gene: TRBD1; len: 15; v_gene: TRBV11-2; CDR3aa: CASSSQGARQDGYTF; CDR3nt: TGTGCCAGCAGCTCCCAGGGGGCAAGGCAGGATGGCTACACCTTC
j_gene: TRBJ2-1; abundance: NA; d_gene: NA; len: 14; v_gene: TRBV6-1; CDR3aa: CASRVQGGNNEQFF; CDR3nt: TGTGCCAGCAGGGTCCAAGGGGGAAACAATGAGCAGTTCTTC
j_gene: TRBJ2-5; abundance: NA; d_gene: NA; len: 13; v_gene: TRBV7-2; CDR3aa: CASSTSYQETQYF; CDR3nt: TGTGCCAGCAGCACATCGTACCAAGAGACCCAGTACTTC
j_gene: TRBJ2-3; abundance: NA; d_gene: NA; len: 14; v_gene: TRBV6-6; CDR3aa: CASSYSSPRDTQYF; CDR3nt: TGTGCCAGCAGTTACTCGTCCCCCCGGGATACGCAGTATTTT
j_gene: TRBJ2-1; abundance: NA; d_gene: NA; len: 21; v_gene: TRBV4-1; CDR3aa: CASSQRYTGVVGLPHYNEQFF; CDR3nt: TGCGCCAGCAGCCAACGTTACACAGGCGTGGTGGGCTTGCCCCACTACAATGAGCAGTTCTTC
j_gene: TRBJ1-2; abundance: NA; d_gene: NA; len: 16; v_gene: TRBV21-1; CDR3aa: CASSKMAGQDNYGYTF; CDR3nt: TGTGCCAGCAGCAAAATGGCGGGACAGGATAACTATGGCTACACCTTC
j_gene: TRBJ2-3; abundance: NA; d_gene: TRBD2; len: 16; v_gene: TRBV5-1; CDR3aa: CASSSGLAESTDTQYF; CDR3nt: TGCGCCAGCAGCTCTGGACTAGCGGAGAGCACAGATACGCAGTATTTT
j_gene: TRBJ2-3; abundance: NA; d_gene: TRBD2; len: 15; v_gene: TRBV7-2; CDR3aa: CASSSPAGNTDTQYF; CDR3nt: TGTGCCAGCAGCTCCCCAGCGGGGAACACAGATACGCAGTATTTT
j_gene: TRBJ1-3; abundance: NA; d_gene: NA; len: 16; v_gene: TRBV5-5; CDR3aa: CASSTLVLAVGNTIYF; CDR3nt: TGTGCCAGCAGCACTCTGGTGCTGGCTGTAGGAAACACCATATATTTT
j_gene: TRBJ1-6; abundance: NA; d_gene: NA; len: 15; v_gene: TRBV28; CDR3aa: CASTPHWGGNSPLHF; CDR3nt: TGTGCCAGCACCCCACACTGGGGGGGGAATTCACCCCTCCACTTT
j_gene: TRBJ1-1; abundance: NA; d_gene: NA; len: 16; v_gene: TRBV18; CDR3aa: CASSPRPNGIGTEAFF; CDR3nt: TGTGCCAGCTCACCACGCCCCAATGGGATTGGGACTGAAGCTTTCTTT
j_gene: TRBJ2-7; abundance: NA; d_gene: TRBD2; len: 16; v_gene: TRBV5-4; CDR3aa: CASSTRGGRPSYEQYF; CDR3nt: TGTGCCAGCAGCACCCGGGGGGGGCGGCCCTCCTACGAGCAGTACTTC
j_gene: TRBJ2-5; abundance: NA; d_gene: TRBD2; len: 17; v_gene: TRBV7-8; CDR3aa: CASIQAGTSGTTETQYF; CDR3nt: TGTGCCAGCATCCAGGCCGGGACTAGCGGGACCACTGAGACCCAGTACTTC
j_gene: TRBJ2-5; abundance: NA; d_gene: TRBD2; len: 16; v_gene: TRBV7-7; CDR3aa: CASSLAGLGVWETQYF; CDR3nt: TGTGCTAGCAGCTTAGCGGGACTAGGCGTGTGGGAGACCCAGTACTTC
j_gene: TRBJ1-2; abundance: NA; d_gene: NA; len: 15; v_gene: TRBV27; CDR3aa: CASSLQLGINYGYTF; CDR3nt: TGTGCCAGCAGTTTACAGCTGGGAATCAACTATGGCTACACCTTC
j_gene: TRBJ2-5; abundance: NA; d_gene: TRBD2; len: 18; v_gene: TRBV2; CDR3aa: CASSILTSGGGYQETQYF; CDR3nt: TGTGCCAGCAGTATACTGACTAGCGGGGGGGGTTACCAAGAGACCCAGTACTTC
j_gene: TRBJ1-6; abundance: once; d_gene: NA; len: 12; v_gene: TRBV2; CDR3aa: CASSLNNSPLHF; CDR3nt: TGTGCCAGCAGCCTCAATAATTCACCCCTCCACTTT
j_gene: TRBJ2-7; abundance: NA; d_gene: TRBD2; len: 15; v_gene: TRBV28; CDR3aa: CASSTPASGDYEQYF; CDR3nt: TGTGCCAGCAGTACTCCCGCTAGCGGAGACTACGAGCAGTACTTC
j_gene: TRBJ1-5; abundance: NA; d_gene: TRBD1; len: 16; v_gene: TRBV6-4; CDR3aa: CASSPTGGLSNQPQHF; CDR3nt: TGTGCCAGCAGTCCGACAGGGGGCCTTTCCAATCAGCCCCAGCATTTT
j_gene: TRBJ2-5; abundance: NA; d_gene: NA; len: 13; v_gene: TRBV6-5; CDR3aa: CASSFGPGETQYF; CDR3nt: TGTGCCAGCAGCTTCGGCCCCGGGGAGACCCAGTACTTC
j_gene: TRBJ1-6; abundance: NA; d_gene: NA; len: 11; v_gene: TRBV30; CDR3aa: CAWMSSSPLHF; CDR3nt: TGTGCCTGGATGTCCTCCTCACCCCTCCACTTT
j_gene: TRBJ1-1; abundance: NA; d_gene: NA; len: 13; v_gene: TRBV2; CDR3aa: CAGTLGENTEAFF; CDR3nt: TGTGCCGGAACCTTAGGGGAGAACACTGAAGCTTTCTTT
j_gene: TRBJ2-1; abundance: once; d_gene: NA; len: 17; v_gene: TRBV7-3; CDR3aa: CASRLTGRERNYNEQFF; CDR3nt: TGTGCCAGCAGACTCACAGGGCGGGAGCGGAACTACAATGAGCAGTTCTTC
j_gene: TRBJ1-5; abundance: NA; d_gene: TRBD1; len: 14; v_gene: TRBV5-1; CDR3aa: CASSLQGGDQPQHF; CDR3nt: TGCGCCAGCAGCTTACAGGGGGGGGATCAGCCCCAGCATTTT
j_gene: TRBJ2-7; abundance: NA; d_gene: TRBD1; len: 13; v_gene: TRBV6-6; CDR3aa: CAARGQGVGEQYF; CDR3nt: TGTGCCGCCCGGGGACAGGGGGTTGGCGAGCAGTACTTC
j_gene: TRBJ2-3; abundance: NA; d_gene: TRBD2; len: 16; v_gene: TRBV4-1; CDR3aa: CASSLRAGGQADTQYF; CDR3nt: TGCGCCAGCAGCCTTAGAGCGGGGGGGCAGGCAGATACGCAGTATTTT
j_gene: TRBJ2-7; abundance: NA; d_gene: NA; len: 13; v_gene: TRBV30; CDR3aa: CAWSEGVTYEQYF; CDR3nt: TGTGCCTGGTCGGAAGGGGTGACCTACGAGCAGTACTTC
j_gene: TRBJ1-1; abundance: NA; d_gene: NA; len: 16; v_gene: TRBV6-6; CDR3aa: CASSYSRNRENTEAFF; CDR3nt: TGTGCCAGCAGTTACTCGAGGAACAGAGAGAACACTGAAGCTTTCTTT
j_gene: TRBJ2-3; abundance: NA; d_gene: NA; len: 14; v_gene: TRBV5-1; CDR3aa: CASSGRTAEDTQYF; CDR3nt: TGCGCCAGCAGCGGAAGGACAGCCGAGGATACGCAGTATTTT
j_gene: TRBJ1-1; abundance: NA; d_gene: NA; len: 13; v_gene: TRBV7-3; CDR3aa: CASSSRGVSEAFF; CDR3nt: TGTGCCAGCAGCTCCCGAGGGGTGTCTGAAGCTTTCTTT
j_gene: TRBJ1-2; abundance: NA; d_gene: NA; len: 16; v_gene: TRBV5-6; CDR3aa: CASSLAGRDRNYGYTF; CDR3nt: TGTGCCAGCAGCTTGGCCGGACGGGATCGGAACTATGGCTACACCTTC
j_gene: TRBJ1-5; abundance: NA; d_gene: NA; len: 15; v_gene: TRBV28; CDR3aa: CASTGMGLGNQPQHF; CDR3nt: TGTGCCAGCACCGGTATGGGGTTGGGCAATCAGCCCCAGCATTTT
j_gene: TRBJ1-1; abundance: NA; d_gene: NA; len: 13; v_gene: TRBV6-5; CDR3aa: CASSYQQGIEAFF; CDR3nt: TGTGCCAGCAGTTACCAACAGGGTATTGAAGCTTTCTTT
j_gene: TRBJ2-2; abundance: NA; d_gene: NA; len: 12; v_gene: TRBV15; CDR3aa: CATSSRVGELFF; CDR3nt: TGTGCCACCAGCTCTCGAGTCGGGGAGCTGTTTTTT
j_gene: TRBJ2-7; abundance: NA; d_gene: TRBD1; len: 13; v_gene: TRBV19; CDR3aa: CASSITGGYEQYF; CDR3nt: TGTGCCAGTAGTATAACAGGGGGGTACGAGCAGTACTTC
j_gene: TRBJ1-1; abundance: NA; d_gene: NA; len: 15; v_gene: TRBV5-6; CDR3aa: CASSLSGAVNTEAFF; CDR3nt: TGTGCCAGCAGCTTGTCAGGGGCGGTGAACACTGAAGCTTTCTTT
j_gene: TRBJ1-3; abundance: NA; d_gene: NA; len: 13; v_gene: TRBV29-1; CDR3aa: CSVVSGTGNTIYF; CDR3nt: TGCAGCGTTGTATCCGGGACTGGAAACACCATATATTTT
j_gene: TRBJ1-2; abundance: NA; d_gene: TRBD1; len: 13; v_gene: TRBV19; CDR3aa: CATKDRGQEGYTF; CDR3nt: TGTGCCACAAAAGACAGGGGGCAGGAGGGCTACACCTTC
j_gene: TRBJ1-5; abundance: NA; d_gene: NA; len: 15; v_gene: TRBV6-1; CDR3aa: CASSGSEGKNQPQHF; CDR3nt: TGTGCCAGCAGTGGGTCGGAAGGGAAAAATCAGCCCCAGCATTTT
j_gene: TRBJ2-1; abundance: NA; d_gene: TRBD1; len: 14; v_gene: TRBV29-1; CDR3aa: CSVRTGQGNNEQFF; CDR3nt: TGCAGCGTTAGGACGGGACAGGGGAACAATGAGCAGTTCTTC
j_gene: TRBJ1-2; abundance: NA; d_gene: TRBD1; len: 13; v_gene: TRBV6-1; CDR3aa: CASGTDREKGYTF; CDR3nt: TGTGCCAGCGGAACGGACAGGGAAAAAGGCTACACCTTC
j_gene: TRBJ2-5; abundance: NA; d_gene: TRBD2; len: 13; v_gene: TRBV28; CDR3aa: CASNGGVLETQYF; CDR3nt: TGTGCCAGCAACGGGGGGGTGCTGGAGACCCAGTACTTC
j_gene: TRBJ2-3; abundance: NA; d_gene: NA; len: 14; v_gene: TRBV5-1; CDR3aa: CASSWAGSTDTQYF; CDR3nt: TGCGCCAGCAGTTGGGCAGGGAGCACAGATACGCAGTATTTT
j_gene: TRBJ2-3; abundance: NA; d_gene: NA; len: 15; v_gene: TRBV28; CDR3aa: CASSPPNGLTDTQYF; CDR3nt: TGTGCCAGCAGCCCCCCGAACGGGCTTACAGATACGCAGTATTTT
j_gene: TRBJ1-1; abundance: NA; d_gene: TRBD1; len: 17; v_gene: TRBV11-2; CDR3aa: CASSLNQGQGVNTEAFF; CDR3nt: TGTGCCAGCAGCTTAAACCAGGGACAGGGCGTGAACACTGAAGCTTTCTTT
j_gene: TRBJ1-3; abundance: NA; d_gene: NA; len: 13; v_gene: TRBV7-3; CDR3aa: CASSSTPGNTIYF; CDR3nt: TGTGCCAGCAGCTCCACGCCTGGAAACACCATATATTTT
j_gene: TRBJ2-7; abundance: NA; d_gene: NA; len: 15; v_gene: TRBV15; CDR3aa: CATSREAHSGYEQYF; CDR3nt: TGTGCCACCAGCAGAGAGGCCCACTCGGGGTACGAGCAGTACTTC
j_gene: TRBJ2-7; abundance: NA; d_gene: TRBD1; len: 15; v_gene: TRBV10-3; CDR3aa: CAISELPGQENEQYF; CDR3nt: TGTGCCATCAGCGAACTCCCGGGACAGGAAAACGAGCAGTACTTC